This T cell receptor beta chain comes out of a study of shared clonotypes between healthy human individuals. Study context: Plates per donor: three CD4 naive, three CD4 memory, two CD8 naive, one CD8 memory.

Germline values: CDR1 SQVTM, CDR2 ANQGSEA. The CDR3 has 12 amino acids. Trimming shortened V by 7 bases and J by 4 bases, and 14 bases separated the two germline ends. Each PCR replicate from the sorted subsets contained about 200 ng DNA, which is tens of thousands of T cell genomes. Sequencing used immunoSEQ multiplex PCR; TCRdb keeps in-frame clones, though not all of them. Found here are fewer than 3 million clones, around 93% of them singletons; the top ten hold about 0.41%. This chain uses TRBV29-1 with TRBJ2-7; maybe TRBD2 (6 bases). The clonotype originates from a man between 18 and 29 years old in good health. Some clones in this sample may be carry-over from other donors' samples. Material for sequencing was naive CD4+ T cells from PBMCs. Regarding subset: CD45RA+ positively selected. In DNA form, the CDR3 reads TGCAGCGCGGGGGACCGACTATACGAGCAGTACTTC. Amino acids: CSAGDRLYEQYF.